This record concerns one T cell receptor beta chain sequence. Antigen: not known. This table comes from immunoSEQ multiplex PCR, and its TCRdb copy is limited to in-frame clones, with some not included. Among around 99,000 clones listed, approximately 92% were seen once. V dropped 1 base and J dropped 1 base, with 10 bases sitting between them. In germline, CDR1 is SGHTA, CDR2 FQGNSA. The CDR3 spans 15 residues. This specimen comes from a study of T cell responses to AZD1222 COVID-19 vaccine. Study results and limitations: Receipt of two AZD1222 doses was followed by a rise in Spike-specific TCR breadth and depth.

Material: peripheral blood, obtained on day 0 of AZD1222 vaccination. This TCR derives from an adult in good health. The V and J genes are TRBV7-2 and TRBJ1-1, with D uncertain. CDR3 DNA sequence: TGTGCCAGCAGCTTAGTGGCAGCCCGGAACACTGAAGCTTTCTTT. The encoded protein is CASSLVAARNTEAFF.